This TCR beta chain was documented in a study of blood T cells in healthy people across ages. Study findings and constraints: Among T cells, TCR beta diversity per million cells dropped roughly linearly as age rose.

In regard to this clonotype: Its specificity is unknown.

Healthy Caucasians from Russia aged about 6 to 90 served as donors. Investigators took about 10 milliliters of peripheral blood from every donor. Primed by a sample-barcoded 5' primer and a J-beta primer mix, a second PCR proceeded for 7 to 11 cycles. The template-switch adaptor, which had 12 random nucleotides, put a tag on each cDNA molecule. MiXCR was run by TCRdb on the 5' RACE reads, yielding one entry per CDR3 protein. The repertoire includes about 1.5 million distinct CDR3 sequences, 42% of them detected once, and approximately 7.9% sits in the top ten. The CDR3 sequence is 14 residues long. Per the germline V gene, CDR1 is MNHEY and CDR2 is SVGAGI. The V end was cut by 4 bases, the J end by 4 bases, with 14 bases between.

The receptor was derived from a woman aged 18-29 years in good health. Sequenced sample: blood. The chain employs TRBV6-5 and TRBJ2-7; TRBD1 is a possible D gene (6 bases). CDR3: CASSWARGSYEQYF. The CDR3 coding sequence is TGTGCCAGCAGTTGGGCCAGGGGATCGTACGAGCAGTACTTC.